The 28 T cell receptor beta chains listed next were all sequenced from one sample in a study of blood T cell repertoires in COVID-19. Here immunoSEQ multiplex PCR was the method, and the copy in TCRdb shows in-frame clones only, minus some. The table records around 200,000 clones, 80% to 90% of them present only once. Sequenced: peripheral blood. The source of these receptors is a man in his forties with acute or convalescent COVID-19.

The chain carries TRBV27 and TRBJ1-1; D unclear. In germline, CDR1 is MNHEY, CDR2 SMNVEV (reference sequence). The germline V and J ends were trimmed by 8 bases and 1 base, with 11 bases remaining between them. The CDR3 loop spans 13 amino acids. CDR3 loop: CASGLRENTEAFF. CDR3 nucleotides: TGTGCCAGCGGTCTGAGGGAGAACACTGAAGCTTTCTTT.

The rearrangement joins TRBV4-1 to TRBJ2-2, with 8 positions matching TRBD2. The CDR3 totals 16 residues. The V segment lost 0 bases and the J segment 7 bases; nucleotides outside the gene matches: 7. The germline V gene has CDR1 MGHRA and CDR2 YSYEKL. The CDR3 coding sequence is TGCGCCAGCAGCCAAGAAGCGGGAGCGTTGGGCGGGGAGCTGTTTTTT. It encodes CASSQEAGALGGELFF.

The chain joins TRBV18 to TRBJ2-7; 12 bases fit TRBD1. Germline V gene data show CDR1 as KGHSH and CDR2 as LQKENI. The V gene end was trimmed by 6 bases and the J gene end by 6 bases; junction bases not matched to a gene: 3. CDR3 length: 13 residues. The CDR3, as DNA: TGTGCCAGCTCCGGGACAGGGGGCCTCGAGCAGTACTTC. Residues: CASSGTGGLEQYF.

The V and J genes are TRBV19 and TRBJ1-2; D is unresolved. Germline CDR1 is LNHDA and CDR2 is SQIVND (reference sequence). This CDR3 has 14 amino acids. V gave up 7 bases and J gave up 8 bases, with 20 bases separating them. The DNA for the CDR3 is TGTGCCAGTACCACATCGGCGGGGATTGGGGGCTACACCTTC. It yields the protein CASTTSAGIGGYTF.

The chain combines TRBV9 with TRBJ2-5, with 9 nucleotides matching TRBD2. The CDR3 runs 15 residues. Germline-derived CDR1 and CDR2 are SGDLS and YYNGEE. J lost 13 bases, V lost 3 bases, and 16 bases had no gene match. The CDR3: CASSGSSLAGKGMYF. Here the CDR3 DNA reads TGTGCCAGCAGCGGTAGTTCCCTAGCGGGGAAGGGTATGTACTTC. The full variable domain, rest sourced from reference TRBV9 and TRBJ2-5, is DSGVTQTPKHLITATGQRVTLRCSPRSGDLSVYWYQQSLDQGLQFLIQYYNGEERAKGNILERFSAQQFPDLHSELNLSSLELGDSALYFCASSGSSLAGKGMYFGPGTRLLVL.

This chain connects TRBV29-1 to TRBJ2-7; possibly TRBD2 for D (5 bases). Germline V gene sequence: CDR1 SQVTM, CDR2 ANQGSEA. The CDR3 has 12 amino acids. V lost 7 bases and J lost 2, with 12 bases in between. DNA of the CDR3: TGCAGCGCCTGGACGGGGACCTACGAGCAGTACTTC. Translating gives CSAWTGTYEQYF.

The rearrangement uses TRBV27 and TRBJ2-7; 8 nucleotides match TRBD2. V gave up 10 bases and J gave up 4 bases; unmatched junction bases: 12. The germline CDR1 and CDR2 sequences are MNHEY and SMNVEV (reference sequence). The CDR3 covers 14 residues. Here the CDR3 reads CAIGGAGARYEQYF. As DNA, the CDR3 is TGTGCCATCGGCGGAGCGGGAGCCCGGTACGAGCAGTACTTC.

V gene TRBV11-3 combines with J gene TRBJ2-1; 10 positions match TRBD2. This CDR3 is 17 amino acids long. The germline gives CDR1 SGHNT, CDR2 YENEEA. After removal of 3 bases from V and 9 bases from J, the junction contained 14 bases not matched to a gene. CDR3 DNA sequence: TGTGCCAGCAGCTTCCATAGGCTAGCGGGAGATAAGGGTGAGCAGTTCTTC. Amino acid sequence: CASSFHRLAGDKGEQFF.

The gene calls are TRBV6-1 and TRBJ1-5, with D unclear. CDR1 and CDR2 (germline): MNHNS, SASEGT. This CDR3 region has 15 residues. V was pared by 0 bases and J by 2 bases, with 8 bases between. The CDR3 spells CASSEAYLGNQPQHF. For the CDR3, the DNA is TGTGCCAGCAGTGAAGCGTACTTGGGCAATCAGCCCCAGCATTTT.

This clone was detected a few times. Other DNA sequences from this sample encode an identical CDR3 as well. The V call is TRBV19, the J call TRBJ2-7, with TRBD1 as a possible D gene (5 bases). Germline values: CDR1 LNHDA, CDR2 SQIVND (reference sequence). This CDR3 spans 13 amino acids. V lost 5 bases and J lost 2, with 10 bases in between. The DNA of the CDR3 is TGTGCCAGTAGTTTTGGACATACCTACGAGCAGTACTTC. Translated, it gives CASSFGHTYEQYF.

The chain has TRBV2 and TRBJ2-2; D unclear. The CDR3 has 13 amino acids. V was cut by 6 bases and J by 4 bases, with 9 bases left in between. Germline V gene lookup returns CDR1 SNHLY and CDR2 FYNNEI. The CDR3 DNA follows: TGTGCCAGCAGCCGGAGCACCACCGGGGAGCTGTTTTTT. Its translation: CASSRSTTGELFF.

The genes are TRBV3-1 (or the pseudogene TRBV3-2) and TRBJ1-4; TRBD1 matches 8 bases. Trimming removed 3 bases from V and 6 bases from J; junction bases left unmatched: 6. The CDR3 contains 15 residues. Looked up from germline, CDR1 is LGHDT and CDR2 is YNNKEL (reference sequence). CDR3: CASSHRTGMYEKLFF. The CDR3 coding sequence is TGTGCCAGCAGCCACAGGACAGGGATGTATGAAAAACTGTTTTTT.

The CDR3 region has the DNA TGTGCCAGCAGCTTAGTGGACAGCTACTATAATTCACCCCTCCACTTT. This codes for CASSLVDSYYNSPLHF. V is TRBV7-8 and J is TRBJ1-6; tentatively, D is TRBD1 (6 bases). CDR3 length: 16 amino acids. Trimming left V 1 base short and J 3 bases short, with 10 bases between. The germline CDR1 and CDR2 sequences are SGHVS and FQNEAQ.

As for this clone: The same CDR3 arises from other DNA sequences in this sample as well. V usage is TRBV27 and J usage is TRBJ2-2; 12 nucleotides line up with TRBD2. The CDR3 runs to 16 residues. Germline-derived CDR1 and CDR2 are MNHEY and SMNVEV (reference sequence). The V segment lost 4 bases and the J segment 4 bases; nucleotides outside the gene matches: 4. CDR3 amino acids: CASSSLAGGGTGELFF. The CDR3 bases are TGTGCCAGCAGTTCCCTAGCGGGGGGGGGCACCGGGGAGCTGTTTTTT.

This chain links TRBV4-1 with TRBJ2-5; TRBD1 matches 9 bases. The CDR3 loop spans 17 amino acids. From germline, CDR1 is MGHRA and CDR2 YSYEKL. The J segment lost 6 bases and the V segment lost 0 bases, leaving 11 bases of the junction unmatched. Written as DNA, the CDR3 is TGCGCCAGCAGCCAAGACCAAATCCCGGACAGGGGAAAGACCCAGTACTTC. This sequence encodes CASSQDQIPDRGKTQYF.

This clone was picked up one time. This chain uses TRBV5-6 with TRBJ2-7; TRBD2 matches at 7 bases. The junction had 0 bases not matched to a gene; V was cut back by 4 bases and J by 2 bases. Germline CDR1 SGHDT, CDR2 YYEEEE. The CDR3 consists of 12 residues. The CDR3 protein is CASSGRAYEQYF. The CDR3, as DNA: TGTGCCAGCAGCGGGAGGGCCTACGAGCAGTACTTC.

This clone was counted between two and nine times. V usage is TRBV4-1 and J usage is TRBJ2-1, with TRBD1 identical over 11 bases. The CDR3 sequence is 18 residues long. Germline V gives CDR1 MGHRA, CDR2 YSYEKL. J was trimmed by 3 bases and V by 0 bases; bases with no gene match: 7. The CDR3 loop reads CASSQDGVGQGVYNEQFF. In DNA form, the CDR3 reads TGCGCCAGCAGCCAAGACGGTGTGGGACAGGGGGTCTACAATGAGCAGTTCTTC.

This chain joins TRBV19 and TRBJ1-5; no clear D gene. Germline-derived CDR1 and CDR2 are LNHDA and SQIVND (reference sequence). The CDR3 is 14 amino acids. V was shortened by 5 bases and J by 2 bases, with 10 bases between the two germline ends. The CDR3 loop reads CASSLLYGNQPQHF. Here the CDR3 DNA reads TGTGCCAGTAGTCTCCTCTATGGCAATCAGCCCCAGCATTTT.

The chain uses TRBV25-1 and TRBJ1-6; D ambiguous. Germline V CDR1 and CDR2: MGHDK, SYGVNS. The CDR3 totals 18 residues. Trimming removed 4 bases at V and 5 bases at J, with 21 bases between. CDR3 nucleotide sequence: TGTGCCAGCAGTGCAACAAGACAAGGACTCCGCCATAATTCACCCCTCCACTTT. It translates to CASSATRQGLRHNSPLHF.

V usage is TRBV4-1 and J usage is TRBJ2-5; 7 nucleotides agree with TRBD1. The germline gives CDR1 MGHRA, CDR2 YSYEKL. Unmatched junction bases numbered 1, after V lost 2 bases and J lost 7 bases. This CDR3 has 12 amino acids. The CDR3 DNA is TGCGCCAGCAGCCAATCAGGGGGGACCCAGTACTTC. Protein sequence: CASSQSGGTQYF.

The chain carries TRBV7-9 and TRBJ2-5, with a weak D call TRBD2 (6 bases). CDR1 is SEHNR and CDR2 is FQNEAQ in the germline V gene (reference sequence). The V gene lost 5 bases and the J gene lost 2 bases, with 18 bases spanning the gap. The CDR3 totals 16 residues. The CDR3 region has the DNA TGTGCCAGCAGCGGAAGGACTACCGCGATGCAAGAGACCCAGTACTTC. Protein product: CASSGRTTAMQETQYF. The entire variable domain, with the rest obtained from reference TRBV7-9 and TRBJ2-5, is as follows: DTGVSQNPRHKITKRGQNVTFRCDPISEHNRLYWYRQTLGQGPEFLTYFQNEAQLEKSRLLSDRFSAERPKGSFSTLEIQRTEQGDSAMYLCASSGRTTAMQETQYFGPGTRLLVL.

This clone was seen a few times. The V call is TRBV6-2 or TRBV6-3, the J call TRBJ1-2; 8 nucleotides match TRBD1. The germline V gene encodes CDR1 MNHEY and CDR2 SVGEGT. V gave up 4 bases and J gave up 7 bases; unmatched junction bases: 5. The CDR3 is 13 residues long. The CDR3 region has the DNA TGTGCCAGCAGTTCGACAGGGGCCGGTGGCTACACCTTC. Translated: CASSSTGAGGYTF.

J is TRBJ2-7 and V is TRBV6-5; 10 bases line up with TRBD1. V was pared by 2 bases and J by 7 bases, with 8 bases of the junction left unmatched. Germline CDR1 and CDR2: MNHEY and SVGAGI. The CDR3 is 15 amino acids. The CDR3 region is CASSYTGTGVEEQYF. In DNA, the CDR3 is TGTGCCAGCAGTTACACCGGGACAGGGGTTGAGGAGCAGTACTTC.

J is TRBJ1-4 and V is TRBV6-1, with D perhaps TRBD1 (6 bases). Trimming shortened V by 2 bases and J by 0 bases, and 10 bases separated the two germline ends. Germline V gene lookup returns CDR1 MNHNS and CDR2 SASEGT. The CDR3 is made up of 16 amino acids. The CDR3 here is CASSEQGWATNEKLFF. In DNA, the CDR3 is TGTGCCAGCAGTGAACAGGGGTGGGCAACTAATGAAAAACTGTTTTTT.

This clone was detected once. This sequence joins TRBV7-2 and TRBJ1-1, with D unresolved. This CDR3 spans 13 amino acids. Germline CDR1 reads SGHTA; CDR2 reads FQGNSA. Trimming removed 5 bases at V and 7 bases at J, with 14 bases between. The CDR3 sequence: CASSPRVEGEAFF. The CDR3 bases are TGTGCCAGCAGCCCAAGGGTAGAGGGTGAAGCTTTCTTT.

V is TRBV19 and J is TRBJ1-1, with D hard to call. The CDR3 is 13 residues long. The ends were cut back, 7 bases at V and 0 bases at J, with 9 bases in the middle. Germline V gives CDR1 LNHDA, CDR2 SQIVND (reference sequence). CDR3 in DNA: TGTGCCAGTAAACCCAGGTTGAACACTGAAGCTTTCTTT. This translates into CASKPRLNTEAFF.

The chain links TRBV27 to TRBJ1-6; 10 bases are a match to TRBD1. Trimming removed 3 bases from V and 9 bases from J; junction bases left unmatched: 8. Germline CDR1 is MNHEY and CDR2 is SMNVEV (reference sequence). The CDR3 has 16 amino acids. The CDR3 loop is CASSFRTGGLGSPLHF. In DNA form, the CDR3 reads TGTGCCAGCAGTTTTAGGACAGGGGGATTGGGTTCACCCCTCCACTTT.

The chain links TRBV11-2 to TRBJ1-1, with 11 bases lining up with TRBD1. CDR1 and CDR2 (germline): SGHAT, FQNNGV. J gave up 5 bases and V 5 bases, and 7 bases lay outside the gene matches. CDR3 length equals 15 residues. The CDR3 nucleotides are TGTGCCAGCAGCAACCGGGACAGGGGGAATACTGAAGCTTTCTTT. As protein: CASSNRDRGNTEAFF.